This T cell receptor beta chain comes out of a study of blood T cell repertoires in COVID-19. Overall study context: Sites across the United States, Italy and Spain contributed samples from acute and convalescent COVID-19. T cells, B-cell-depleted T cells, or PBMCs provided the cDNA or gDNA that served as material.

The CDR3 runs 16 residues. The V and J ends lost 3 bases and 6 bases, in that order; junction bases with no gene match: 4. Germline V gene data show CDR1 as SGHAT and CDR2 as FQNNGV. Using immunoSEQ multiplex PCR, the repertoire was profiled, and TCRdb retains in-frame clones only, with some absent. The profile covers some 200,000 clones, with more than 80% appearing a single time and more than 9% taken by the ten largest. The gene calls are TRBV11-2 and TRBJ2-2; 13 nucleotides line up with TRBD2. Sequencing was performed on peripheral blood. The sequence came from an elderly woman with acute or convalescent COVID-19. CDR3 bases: TGTGCCAGCAGCTTTACTAGCGGGAGGGCCTCCGGGGAGCTGTTTTTT. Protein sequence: CASSFTSGRASGELFF.